Below, 16 T cell receptor beta chains from the same sample are listed, as sequenced in a study of shared clonotypes between healthy human individuals. Assay: immunoSEQ multiplex PCR; the TCRdb copy retains only in-frame clones and omits some. The table includes just over 2,000,000 clones, 85% to 95% detected once. Naive CD8 cells were CD45RO-negative, positively selected for CCR7, excluding terminally differentiated effector memory CD45RA+ cells. Material for sequencing was naive CD8+ T cells sorted from blood. These TCRs come from a young man in good health.

V usage is TRBV10-3 and J usage is TRBJ1-1; TRBD1 is a possible D gene (5 bases). Trimming cost V 0 bases and J 6 bases, with 20 bases left between them. This CDR3 has 17 residues. CDR1 and CDR2 (germline): ENHRY, SYGVKD. CDR3: CAISESQGVPLPPEAFF. For the CDR3, the DNA is TGTGCCATCAGTGAGTCACAAGGGGTTCCCCTACCCCCTGAAGCTTTCTTT.

V usage is TRBV27 and J usage is TRBJ2-7, with 7 bases identical to TRBD1. Germline lookup yields CDR1 MNHEY and CDR2 SMNVEV (reference sequence). With 5 bases clipped from V and 6 bases from J, the junction kept 10 bases outside the gene matches. This CDR3 contains 14 residues. The CDR3 bases are TGTGCCAGCAGTCCGGGGACAGCAATGAGCGAGCAGTACTTC. Residues: CASSPGTAMSEQYF.

The V and J genes are TRBV6-5 and TRBJ2-1, with 8 bases that match TRBD1. Trimming cost V 6 bases and J 4 bases; bases outside gene matches: 8. CDR1 MNHEY and CDR2 SVGAGI come from the germline V gene. The CDR3 contains 15 residues. The CDR3, as DNA: TGTGCCAGCAGGCCAGGGACAGGAGATTACAATGAGCAGTTCTTC. Amino acids: CASRPGTGDYNEQFF.

V gene TRBV5-1 combines with J gene TRBJ2-7; D is undetermined. With 2 bases removed from V and 0 bases from J, the gap between germline ends came to 9 bases. There are 14 residues in the CDR3. Germline CDR1 is SGHRS and CDR2 is YFSETQ. The CDR3 DNA follows: TGCGCCAGCAGCTTAAGGACCCCCTCCTACGAGCAGTACTTC. As protein: CASSLRTPSYEQYF.

CDR3 sequence reads: CASSLPPGRESGNTIYF. The CDR3 DNA follows: TGTGCCAGCAGTTTACCCCCAGGGCGTGAATCTGGAAACACCATATATTTT. The chain is built from TRBV28 and TRBJ1-3, with D maybe TRBD1 (5 bases). The CDR3 is 17 residues long. Looked up from germline, CDR1 is MDHEN and CDR2 is SYDVKM. V lost 2 bases to trimming and J lost 1 base, with 15 bases between them.

The chain employs TRBV27 and TRBJ1-1; a weak D match, TRBD1 (5 bases). The V gene lost 8 bases and the J gene lost 1 base, with 8 bases spanning the gap. Germline CDR1 and CDR2: MNHEY and SMNVEV (reference sequence). The CDR3 length is 12 residues. Here the CDR3 reads CASQGENTEAFF. As DNA, the CDR3 is TGTGCCAGCCAGGGTGAGAACACTGAAGCTTTCTTT.

The chain links TRBV6-1 to TRBJ1-1; D is ambiguous. The CDR3 totals 12 residues. The V gene's germline CDR1 is MNHNS and CDR2 SASEGT. Trimming stripped 8 bases from V and 4 bases from J, with 11 bases between. The CDR3 sequence: CASREWSTEAFF. CDR3 DNA: TGTGCCAGCCGGGAGTGGAGCACTGAAGCTTTCTTT.

The V call is TRBV4-1, the J call TRBJ1-3; D remains ambiguous. Germline values: CDR1 MGHRA, CDR2 YSYEKL. The CDR3 is 15 amino acids. The V end lost 0 bases, the J end lost 7 bases, and 13 bases lay between the germline ends. The CDR3 here is CASSQDREVLNTIYF. The CDR3 DNA sequence: TGCGCCAGCAGCCAAGACCGGGAGGTTCTTAACACCATATATTTT.

A word on this clone: The sample carries other DNA sequences with the same CDR3. The CDR3 DNA reads as TGTGCCAGCAGCTTAGCGCAGGGGATGAACACTGAAGCTTTCTTT. Its protein is CASSLAQGMNTEAFF. V usage is TRBV7-9 and J usage is TRBJ1-1, with D maybe TRBD1 (6 bases). Deletions cut 0 bases from V and 0 bases from J, with 8 bases between. This CDR3 has 15 residues. Germline loops: CDR1 SEHNR, CDR2 FQNEAQ (reference sequence).

The chain uses TRBV4-1 and TRBJ1-2; 8 positions agree with TRBD1. The V and J ends lost 2 bases and 7 bases, in that order; junction bases with no gene match: 3. From germline, CDR1 is MGHRA and CDR2 YSYEKL. CDR3 size: 13 residues. The CDR3 sequence is CASSQQGTGGYTF. The DNA of the CDR3 is TGCGCCAGCAGCCAACAGGGGACAGGTGGCTACACCTTC.

The V call is TRBV7-8, the J call TRBJ2-3; D not resolved. CDR1 is SGHVS, CDR2 FQNEAQ, per germline. The V end was cut by 7 bases, the J end by 0 bases, with 8 bases between. This CDR3 is 13 amino acids long. The CDR3 here is CASTGSSTDTQYF. The CDR3 DNA is TGTGCCAGCACCGGTTCTAGCACAGATACGCAGTATTTT.

This chain links TRBV27 with TRBJ2-3; 9 nucleotides line up with TRBD1. CDR1 and CDR2 from the germline V gene are MNHEY and SMNVEV (reference sequence). There are 17 residues in the CDR3. With 5 bases clipped from V and 4 bases from J, the junction kept 13 bases outside the gene matches. The CDR3 protein is CASSPQWGDRAPDTQYF. The CDR3 coding sequence is TGTGCCAGCAGTCCTCAATGGGGGGACAGGGCACCAGATACGCAGTATTTT.

The chain links TRBV4-3 to TRBJ2-1; D unclear. Germline CDR1 reads LGHNA; CDR2 reads YSLEER. With 0 bases removed from V and 9 bases from J, the gap between germline ends came to 9 bases. There are 13 residues in the CDR3. The CDR3 DNA sequence: TGCGCCAGCAGCCAAGATGTGGGCCTTGAGCAGTTCTTC. It encodes CASSQDVGLEQFF.

V usage is TRBV19 and J usage is TRBJ2-7, with TRBD1 as a possible D gene (6 bases). This CDR3 spans 15 amino acids. Trimming removed 6 bases from V and 3 bases from J, with 18 bases in between. Germline CDR1 reads LNHDA; CDR2 reads SQIVND (reference sequence). CDR3 in DNA: TGTGCCAGTAGCCCCCGACCGGGACAATACTACGAGCAGTACTTC. Protein sequence: CASSPRPGQYYEQYF.

The chain links TRBV4-3 to TRBJ1-2, with no clear D. This CDR3 contains 16 residues. V dropped 0 bases and J dropped 3 bases, with 14 bases sitting between them. The germline gives CDR1 LGHNA, CDR2 YSLEER. CDR3 in DNA: TGCGCCAGCAGCCAAGAAGGGCAACCGTACCACTATGGCTACACCTTC. This encodes CASSQEGQPYHYGYTF.

The gene calls are TRBV7-9 and TRBJ2-7; 9 nucleotides agree with TRBD1. Germline values: CDR1 SEHNR, CDR2 FQNEAQ (reference sequence). CDR3 length: 17 residues. Trimming cost V 2 bases and J 3 bases; bases outside gene matches: 11. CDR3 DNA sequence: TGTGCCAGCAGCTTATATGGGACAGGGCAACCCGTCTACGAGCAGTACTTC. Translation: CASSLYGTGQPVYEQYF.